Listed here are 21 T cell receptor beta chains from one sample, sequenced in a study of CD8 T cells in Susac syndrome. When the RNA was reverse transcribed, random hexamers were used with an input of about 0.5 to 1 ug. Using its own MiXCR run on the immunoSEQ multiplex PCR reads, TCRdb lists one record per CDR3 protein. This sample has roughly 110,000 distinct CDR3 sequences; just under 95% occur once, and the top ten carry roughly 0.11%. Input material: CD8+ T cells from PBMCs. The origin of the receptors is a human donor in good health.

The gene calls are TRBV7-2 and TRBJ1-5; D may be TRBD1 (5 bases). This CDR3 contains 15 residues. Trimming stripped 1 base from V and 5 bases from J, with 12 bases between. Per the germline V gene, CDR1 is SGHTA and CDR2 is FQGNSA. CDR3 sequence (DNA): TGTGCCAGCAGCTTAGTTGGGACTCAACATCAGCCCCAGCATTTT. Translating gives CASSLVGTQHQPQHF.

This sequence joins TRBV20-1 and TRBJ1-5, with 7 bases lining up with TRBD1. This CDR3 comprises 15 residues. The J segment lost 4 bases and the V segment lost 1 base, leaving 7 bases of the junction unmatched. Germline V gene sequence: CDR1 DFQATT, CDR2 SNEGSKA (reference sequence). The chain's CDR3 is CSARVGGQRNQPQHF. Written as DNA, the CDR3 is TGCAGTGCTAGAGTAGGGGGACAGAGAAATCAGCCCCAGCATTTT.

The chain has TRBV20-1 and TRBJ2-1; D is unclear. V lost 8 bases and J 0 bases, leaving 11 bases between the germline ends. Germline V gene sequence: CDR1 DFQATT, CDR2 SNEGSKA (reference sequence). The CDR3 consists of 13 residues. CDR3 amino acids: CSRVLDSYNEQFF. The DNA for the CDR3 is TGCAGTAGGGTTCTTGACTCCTACAATGAGCAGTTCTTC.

The chain recombines TRBV30 with TRBJ1-2, with 7 bases lining up with TRBD1. Germline lookup yields CDR1 GTSNPN and CDR2 SVGIG (reference sequence). The J segment lost 11 bases and the V segment lost 5 bases, leaving 8 bases of the junction unmatched. The CDR3 runs to 11 residues. CDR3 nucleotides: TGTGCCTGGGACGCCCAGGGGGATTACACCTTC. Its protein is CAWDAQGDYTF.

CDR3 amino acids: CASSSITGSSYNEQFF. DNA of the CDR3: TGTGCCAGCAGCAGCATAACTGGGAGCTCCTACAATGAGCAGTTCTTC. The chain recombines TRBV7-2 with TRBJ2-1, with TRBD2 as a possible D gene (5 bases). CDR3 size: 16 residues. Germline V CDR1 and CDR2: SGHTA, FQGNSA. The V end lost 5 bases, the J end lost 0 bases, and 14 bases lay between the germline ends.

This chain joins TRBV29-1 and TRBJ2-3; 7 bases line up with TRBD2. CDR1 and CDR2 (germline): SQVTM, ANQGSEA. CDR3 size: 16 residues. Trimming cost V 3 bases and J 0 bases; bases outside gene matches: 9. The chain's CDR3 is CSVEKGASGSTDTQYF. DNA of the CDR3: TGCAGCGTTGAGAAAGGGGCTAGCGGTAGCACAGATACGCAGTATTTT.

This sequence joins TRBV20-1 and TRBJ2-1; 7 nucleotides match TRBD2. The J segment lost 1 base and the V segment lost 0 bases, leaving 6 bases of the junction unmatched. The CDR3 has 16 amino acids. From germline, CDR1 is DFQATT and CDR2 SNEGSKA (reference sequence). DNA of the CDR3: TGCAGTGCTAGAGATTACGCGGGAGCTTCCTACAATGAGCAGTTCTTC. Residues: CSARDYAGASYNEQFF.

The V and J genes are TRBV25-1 and TRBJ2-7; D might be TRBD2 (5 bases). Germline values: CDR1 MGHDK, CDR2 SYGVNS. Trimming cost V 3 bases and J 2 bases, with 17 bases left between them. CDR3 length: 16 residues. In nucleotides, the CDR3 is TGTGCCAGCAGTGATCCCCTGGGGAGTGCCCCCTACGAGCAGTACTTC. It specifies CASSDPLGSAPYEQYF.

V is TRBV19 and J is TRBJ1-2; no firm D call. The CDR3 covers 15 residues. Trimming pared 5 bases from V and 8 bases from J, leaving 21 bases between. CDR1 and CDR2 from the germline V gene are LNHDA and SQIVND (reference sequence). In nucleotides, the CDR3 is TGTGCCAGTAGTCGCCAACTCACGGGAACGGGCGGCTACACCTTC. It encodes CASSRQLTGTGGYTF.

This clonotype was seen just once. The chain carries TRBV6-5 and TRBJ1-2, with D maybe TRBD1 (5 bases). Germline V gene lookup returns CDR1 MNHEY and CDR2 SVGAGI. V was clipped by 0 bases and J by 7 bases, with 12 bases between them. There are 14 residues in the CDR3. The CDR3 region is CASSYSARASGYTF. DNA of the CDR3: TGTGCCAGCAGTTACTCGGCCAGGGCAAGTGGCTACACCTTC.

V and J are TRBV10-3 and TRBJ2-7; tentatively, D is TRBD2 (6 bases). Germline CDR1 reads ENHRY; CDR2 reads SYGVKD. The CDR3 is 14 residues long. Deletions cut 7 bases from V and 7 bases from J, with 20 bases between. CDR3 in DNA: TGTGCCATCACTCCGTCCGGGAGACTGGGAGAGCAGTACTTC. Amino acids: CAITPSGRLGEQYF.

CDR3 DNA sequence: TGTGCCAGCAGCGACGTGGAACAGGCCCTGAACGTCCTGACTTTC. Residues: CASSDVEQALNVLTF. The V gene is TRBV5-6, the J gene TRBJ2-6, with D tentatively TRBD1 (5 bases). Germline values: CDR1 SGHDT, CDR2 YYEEEE. The CDR3 contains 15 residues. Trimming stripped 4 bases from V and 10 bases from J, with 18 bases between. Drawing the rest from reference TRBV5-6 and TRBJ2-6, the complete variable domain is DAGVTQSPTHLIKTRGQQVTLRCSPKSGHDTVSWYQQALGQGPQFIFQYYEEEERQRGNFPDRFSGHQFPNYSSELNVNALLLGDSALYLCASSDVEQALNVLTFGAGSRLTVL.

The V and J genes are TRBV5-4 and TRBJ2-1; 7 bases fit TRBD1. The J segment lost 5 bases and the V segment lost 1 base, leaving 6 bases of the junction unmatched. The CDR3 has 15 amino acids. Germline V CDR1 and CDR2: SGHNT, YYREEE (reference sequence). The CDR3 DNA reads as TGTGCCAGCAGCTTGTACAGGGGTTGGGACAATGAGCAGTTCTTC. Its translation is CASSLYRGWDNEQFF.

The chain couples TRBV9 to TRBJ2-5, with D perhaps assigned TRBD1 or TRBD2 (6 bases each). Germline V gene sequence: CDR1 SGDLS, CDR2 YYNGEE. The CDR3 runs 15 residues. V was clipped by 7 bases and J by 2 bases, with 18 bases between them. CDR3 bases: TGTGCCAGCGGGGGGACAATGCGCAGGCAAGAGACCCAGTACTTC. The encoded protein is CASGGTMRRQETQYF.

The chain joins TRBV5-1 to TRBJ2-1, with 10 nucleotides matching TRBD2. The CDR3 is made up of 15 amino acids. Germline lookup yields CDR1 SGHRS and CDR2 YFSETQ. V gave up 4 bases and J gave up 7 bases; unmatched junction bases: 8. DNA for the CDR3: TGCGCCAGCAGCAAGGCTAGCGGGGGTAGAAATGAGCAGTTCTTC. It translates to CASSKASGGRNEQFF.

This clonotype appeared once. The genes are TRBV11-2 and TRBJ2-5; 7 bases fit TRBD2. This CDR3 contains 13 residues. Germline CDR1 is SGHAT and CDR2 is FQNNGV. J lost 5 bases, V lost 5 bases, and 5 bases had no gene match. CDR3 coding DNA: TGTGCCAGCAGCCCGGGAGGTCGGGAGACCCAGTACTTC. Protein: CASSPGGRETQYF.

The J gene is TRBJ1-1, the V gene TRBV7-2; a possible D gene is TRBD1 (6 bases). The length of the CDR3 is 12 residues. CDR1 and CDR2 from the germline V gene are SGHTA and FQGNSA. The germline V and J ends were trimmed by 6 bases and 8 bases, with 13 bases remaining between them. As DNA, the CDR3 is TGTGCCAGCAGAGCCGAGGGGGAAGAAGCTTTCTTT. This encodes CASRAEGEEAFF.

The V call is TRBV12-3 or TRBV12-4, the J call TRBJ2-7; D might be TRBD2 (6 bases). V lost 6 bases and J 3 bases, leaving 9 bases between the germline ends. There are 12 residues in the CDR3. CDR3 nucleotide sequence: TGTGCCAGCAGGGACTACGGCTACGAGCAGTACTTC. Amino acid sequence: CASRDYGYEQYF.

The chain couples TRBV3-1 to TRBJ1-2; 8 bases agree with TRBD1. This CDR3 region has 14 residues. The germline V gene has CDR1 LGHDT and CDR2 YNNKEL (reference sequence). V shed 4 bases, J shed 7 bases, and the junction held 8 bases outside the gene matches. CDR3 amino acids: CASSPRGQGGGYTF. As DNA, the CDR3 is TGTGCCAGCAGCCCACGTGGACAGGGTGGTGGCTACACCTTC. Based on the CDR3 plus reference TRBV3-1 and TRBJ1-2, the full variable domain is DTAVSQTPKYLVTQMGNDKSIKCEQNLGHDTMYWYKQDSKKFLKIMFSYNNKELIINETVPNRFSPKSPDKAHLNLHINSLELGDSAVYFCASSPRGQGGGYTFGSGTRLTVV.

This chain uses TRBV7-9 with TRBJ1-1; 10 nucleotides align to TRBD1. The length of the CDR3 is 18 residues. Germline V lookup: CDR1 SEHNR, CDR2 FQNEAQ (reference sequence). J lost 4 bases, V lost 1 base, and 12 bases had no gene match. CDR3 DNA sequence: TGTGCCAGCAGCTTAGTGGGGACAGGGGTAGGCCTAGGCACTGAAGCTTTCTTT. Translation: CASSLVGTGVGLGTEAFF.

This clonotype has a handful of counts. This rearrangement joins TRBV5-1 to TRBJ1-5, with D perhaps TRBD1 (6 bases). The CDR3 totals 17 residues. Germline CDR1 is SGHRS and CDR2 is YFSETQ. Between the trimmed V and J ends, which lost 1 base and 4 bases, there was a span of 18 bases. The CDR3 reads CASSLRPRGRNNQPQHF. CDR3 bases: TGCGCCAGCAGCTTGCGGCCCAGGGGCAGGAATAATCAGCCCCAGCATTTT.